This TCR beta chain appears in the sequencing data of a study of identical twins. As for this clonotype: Its specificity is unknown.

The CDR3 is 17 residues long. Losses at the gene ends were 4 bases for V and 4 bases for J; bases not matched to a gene: 10. Study-level points and caveats: The abundant beta clonotypes from cord blood had fewer insertions, and memory repertoires had none of this.

A single record per CDR3 protein comes from TCRdb applying MiXCR to the 5' RACE reads. The sample includes 450,000 or so distinct CDR3 sequences, 11% to 15% seen only once; the top ten take approximately 0.52%. The data were also submitted as part of a second study, on yellow fever vaccine responses in identical twins.

The chain uses TRBV12-3 or TRBV12-4 and TRBJ2-7; 13 nucleotides line up with TRBD2. Sequencing was done on a sample of CD4+ T cells sorted from blood. This TCR came from a young woman in good health. This CDR3 is CASSSNSPGLAGYEQYF. DNA for the CDR3: TGTGCCAGCAGTTCTAACTCTCCGGGACTAGCGGGATACGAGCAGTACTTC.